Below, one T cell receptor (beta chain) is given with its context. The antigen remains undetermined. At one of its ends the junction is not consistent with the germline gene, which may arise from a read error. Per germline, CDR1 SGHNT and CDR2 YYREEE (reference sequence). This CDR3 comprises 15 residues. This sample stems from a study of cytomegalovirus exposure and HLA in healthy donors. The PCR employed 60 Vbeta primers together with 13 Jbeta primers. Generated by immunoSEQ multiplex PCR, the TCRdb table keeps only in-frame clones and is missing some. The data contain roughly 160,000 clones, approximately 71% of them singletons. Whole-study results and caveats: Further analysis, carried out later, found HLA-associated TCR beta chains more clonally expanded than equally common other chains. Associated with cytomegalovirus, according to the listing, were 164 TCR beta chains. In terms of immune exposure information, only CMV serostatus was available.

Donors counted as nominally healthy when sampled, yet unrecorded immune exposures were likely. The chain couples TRBV5-4 to TRBJ2-1, with TRBD2 matching 9 bases. Sample: PBMCs. The clonotype was recovered from a woman in her 40s in good health and CMV-seropositive. CDR3 loop: CASRLGGGRDNEQFF. The CDR3 DNA sequence: TGTGCCAGCAGATTGGGTGGCGGGAGGGACAATGAGCAGTTCTTC.